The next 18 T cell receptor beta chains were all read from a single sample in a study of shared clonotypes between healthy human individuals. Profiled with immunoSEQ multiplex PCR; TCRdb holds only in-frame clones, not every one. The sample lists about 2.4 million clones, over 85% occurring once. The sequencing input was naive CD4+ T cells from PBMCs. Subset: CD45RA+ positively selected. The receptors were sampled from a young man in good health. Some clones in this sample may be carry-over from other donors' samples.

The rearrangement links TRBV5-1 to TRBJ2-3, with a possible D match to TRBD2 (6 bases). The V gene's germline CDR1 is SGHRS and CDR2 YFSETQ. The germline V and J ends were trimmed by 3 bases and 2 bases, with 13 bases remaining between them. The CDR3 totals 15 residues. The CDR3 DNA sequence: TGCGCCAGCAGCTCGAGGGGCGGGACCACAGATACGCAGTATTTT. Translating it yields CASSSRGGTTDTQYF. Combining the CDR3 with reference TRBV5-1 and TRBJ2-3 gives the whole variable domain KAGVTQTPRYLIKTRGQQVTLSCSPISGHRSVSWYQQTPGQGLQFLFEYFSETQRNKGNFPGRFSGRQFSNSRSEMNVSTLELGDSALYLCASSSRGGTTDTQYFGPGTRLTVL.

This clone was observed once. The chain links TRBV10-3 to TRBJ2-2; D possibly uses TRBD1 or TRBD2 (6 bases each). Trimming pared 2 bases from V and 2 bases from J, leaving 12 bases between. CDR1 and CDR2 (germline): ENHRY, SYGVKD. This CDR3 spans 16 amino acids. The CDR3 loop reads CAISEPRGPNTGELFF. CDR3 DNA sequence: TGTGCCATCAGTGAGCCTCGGGGGCCCAACACCGGGGAGCTGTTTTTT.

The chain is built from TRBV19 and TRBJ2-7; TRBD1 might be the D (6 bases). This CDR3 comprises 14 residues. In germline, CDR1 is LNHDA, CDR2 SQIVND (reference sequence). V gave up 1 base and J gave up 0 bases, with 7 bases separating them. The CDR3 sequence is CASSIGQDSYEQYF. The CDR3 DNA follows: TGTGCCAGTAGTATAGGACAGGACTCCTACGAGCAGTACTTC.

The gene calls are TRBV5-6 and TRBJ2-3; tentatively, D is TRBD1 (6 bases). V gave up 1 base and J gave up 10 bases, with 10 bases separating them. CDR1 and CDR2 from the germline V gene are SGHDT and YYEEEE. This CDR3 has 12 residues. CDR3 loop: CASSLLDRPQYF. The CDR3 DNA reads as TGTGCCAGCAGCTTGCTCGACAGGCCGCAGTATTTT.

The CDR3 loop is CATKGQGDTGELFF. In nucleotides, the CDR3 is TGTGCCACAAAGGGACAGGGGGACACCGGGGAGCTGTTTTTT. The gene calls are TRBV14 and TRBJ2-2; 11 nucleotides agree with TRBD1. The V and J ends lost 10 bases and 3 bases, in that order; junction bases with no gene match: 4. Looked up from germline, CDR1 is SGHDN and CDR2 is FVKESK. This CDR3 comprises 14 residues.

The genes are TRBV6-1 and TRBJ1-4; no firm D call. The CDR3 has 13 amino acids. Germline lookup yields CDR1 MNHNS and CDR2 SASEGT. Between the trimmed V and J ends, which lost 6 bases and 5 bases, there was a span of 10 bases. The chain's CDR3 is CASRPPGNEKLFF. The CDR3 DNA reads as TGTGCCAGCAGACCCCCGGGGAATGAAAAACTGTTTTTT.

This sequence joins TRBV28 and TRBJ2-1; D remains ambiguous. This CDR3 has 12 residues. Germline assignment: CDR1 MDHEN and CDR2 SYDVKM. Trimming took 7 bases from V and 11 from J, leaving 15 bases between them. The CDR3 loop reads CASTSRPRQQFF. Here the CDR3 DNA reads TGTGCCAGCACCTCACGGCCGCGGCAGCAGTTCTTC.

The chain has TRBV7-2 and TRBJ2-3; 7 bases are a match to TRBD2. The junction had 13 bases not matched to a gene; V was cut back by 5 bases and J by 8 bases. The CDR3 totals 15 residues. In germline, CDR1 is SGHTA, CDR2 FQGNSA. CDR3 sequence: CASSLLGPLAGTQYF. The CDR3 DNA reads TGTGCCAGCAGCCTCCTAGGACCCTTAGCGGGTACGCAGTATTTT.

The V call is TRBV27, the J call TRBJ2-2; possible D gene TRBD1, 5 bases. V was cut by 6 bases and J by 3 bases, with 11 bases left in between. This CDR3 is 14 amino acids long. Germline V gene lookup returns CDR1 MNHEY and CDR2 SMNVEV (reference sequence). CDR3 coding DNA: TGTGCCAGCAGACTTCCAGGGTACACCGGGGAGCTGTTTTTT. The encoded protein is CASRLPGYTGELFF.

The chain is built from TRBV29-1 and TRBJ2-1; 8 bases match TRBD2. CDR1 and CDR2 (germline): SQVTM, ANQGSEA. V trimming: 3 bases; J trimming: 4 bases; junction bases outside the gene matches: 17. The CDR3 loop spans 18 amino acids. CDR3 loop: CSVDSARESGRGYNEQFF. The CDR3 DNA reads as TGCAGCGTTGATTCGGCGAGGGAGAGCGGGAGAGGGTACAATGAGCAGTTCTTC.

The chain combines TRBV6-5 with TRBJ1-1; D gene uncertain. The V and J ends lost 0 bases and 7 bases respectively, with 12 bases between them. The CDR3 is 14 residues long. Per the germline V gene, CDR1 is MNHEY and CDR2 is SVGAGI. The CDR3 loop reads CASSYSPRYGEAFF. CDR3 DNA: TGTGCCAGCAGTTACTCCCCTAGGTACGGTGAAGCTTTCTTT.

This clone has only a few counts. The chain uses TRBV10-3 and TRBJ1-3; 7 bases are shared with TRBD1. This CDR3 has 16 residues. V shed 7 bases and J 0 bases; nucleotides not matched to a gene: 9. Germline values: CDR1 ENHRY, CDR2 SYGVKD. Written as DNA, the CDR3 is TGTGCCATCACCGCGGAGGGGGCCAACTCTGGAAACACCATATATTTT. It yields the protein CAITAEGANSGNTIYF.

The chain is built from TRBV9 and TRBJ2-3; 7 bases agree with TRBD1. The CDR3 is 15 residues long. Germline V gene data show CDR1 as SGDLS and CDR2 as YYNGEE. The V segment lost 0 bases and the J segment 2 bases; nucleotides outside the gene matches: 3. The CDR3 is CASSVGQGYTDTQYF. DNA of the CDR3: TGTGCCAGCAGCGTAGGACAGGGCTACACAGATACGCAGTATTTT.

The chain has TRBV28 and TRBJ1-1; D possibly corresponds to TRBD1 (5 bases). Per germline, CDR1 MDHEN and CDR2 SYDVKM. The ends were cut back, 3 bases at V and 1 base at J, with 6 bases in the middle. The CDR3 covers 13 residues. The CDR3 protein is CASSLGENTEAFF. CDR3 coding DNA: TGTGCCAGCAGTTTGGGGGAGAACACTGAAGCTTTCTTT. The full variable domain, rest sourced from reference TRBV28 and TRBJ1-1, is DVKVTQSSRYLVKRTGEKVFLECVQDMDHENMFWYRQDPGLGLRLIYFSYDVKMKEKGDIPEGYSVSREKKERFSLILESASTNQTSMYLCASSLGENTEAFFGQGTRLTVV.

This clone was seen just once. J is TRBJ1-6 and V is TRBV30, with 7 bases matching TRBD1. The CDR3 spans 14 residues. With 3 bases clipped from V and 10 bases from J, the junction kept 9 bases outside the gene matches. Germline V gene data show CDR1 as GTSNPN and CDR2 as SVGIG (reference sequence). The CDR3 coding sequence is TGTGCCTGGAGCCTGGGACAGAAGCTATCACCCCTCCACTTT. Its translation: CAWSLGQKLSPLHF. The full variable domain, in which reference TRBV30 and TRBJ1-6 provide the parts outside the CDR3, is SQTIHQWPATLVQPVGSPLSLECTVEGTSNPNLYWYRQAAGRGLQLLFYSVGIGQISSEVPQNLSASRPQDRQFILSSKKLLLSDSGFYLCAWSLGQKLSPLHFGNGTRLTVT.

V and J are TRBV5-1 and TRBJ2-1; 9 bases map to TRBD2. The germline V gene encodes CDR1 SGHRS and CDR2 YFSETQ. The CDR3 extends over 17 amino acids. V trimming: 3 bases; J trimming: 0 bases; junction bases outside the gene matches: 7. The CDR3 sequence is CASSSKTSGDSYNEQFF. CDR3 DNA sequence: TGCGCCAGCAGCTCAAAGACTAGCGGAGACTCCTACAATGAGCAGTTCTTC.

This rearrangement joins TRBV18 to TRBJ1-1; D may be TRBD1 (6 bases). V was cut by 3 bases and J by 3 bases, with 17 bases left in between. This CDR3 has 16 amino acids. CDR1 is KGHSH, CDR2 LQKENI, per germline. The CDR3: CASSPSRGRKDTEAFF. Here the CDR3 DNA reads TGTGCCAGCTCACCTTCTCGGGGGCGCAAGGACACTGAAGCTTTCTTT.

The CDR3 protein is CATSGTEIYNEQFF. The CDR3 DNA is TGTGCCACGTCCGGGACAGAGATCTACAATGAGCAGTTCTTC. V is TRBV10-3 and J is TRBJ2-1; 7 nucleotides agree with TRBD1. Germline trimming cut 10 bases from V and 3 bases from J; bases unmatched to any gene: 9. The CDR3 is 14 amino acids. The germline CDR1 and CDR2 sequences are ENHRY and SYGVKD.